This TCR beta chain was documented in a study of response to subunit inactivated influenza vaccine. Each CDR3 protein is one row after TCRdb ran MiXCR on the RT-PCR reads. There are about 520,000 distinct CDR3 sequences in the sample; more than 7% occur only once, and 10% to 15% lies in the top ten. CDR1 is SGHAT and CDR2 is FQNNGV in the germline V gene. The CDR3 length is 13 residues. V lost 3 bases and J lost 2, with 5 bases in between. This sequence originates from a man between 50 and 75 years old who received an inactivated influenza vaccine. The sample was PBMCs from blood, taken around 25 months after vaccination. This chain connects TRBV11-2 to TRBJ1-3; the D is unclear. Here the CDR3 reads CASSFEAGNTIYF. DNA of the CDR3: TGTGCCAGCAGCTTTGAGGCTGGAAACACCATATATTTT.